The next 26 T cell receptor beta chains were all read from a single sample in a study of shared clonotypes between healthy human individuals. CD8 cells classed as naive were CD45RO-negative and positively selected for CCR7, excluding terminally differentiated effector memory CD45RA+ cells. Profiled with immunoSEQ multiplex PCR; TCRdb holds only in-frame clones, not every one. The sample comprises 1.5 million to 2.5 million clones, approximately 94% of which are singletons, and 1.2% rests with the top ten. Specimen: naive CD8+ T cells sorted from blood. Receptors originate from a man younger than 30 in good health.

This rearrangement joins TRBV7-8 to TRBJ1-1; 7 bases match TRBD1. Germline V gene lookup returns CDR1 SGHVS and CDR2 FQNEAQ. Trimming removed 4 bases from V and 5 bases from J; junction bases left unmatched: 10. The CDR3 contains 15 residues. The CDR3 bases are TGTGCCAGCAGCTCCTTACTCAGGGGGGGGACTGAAGCTTTCTTT. This sequence encodes CASSSLLRGGTEAFF.

About this clone: This CDR3 is also generated by other DNA sequences in the sample. The rearrangement uses TRBV7-2 and TRBJ1-1, with 8 bases matching TRBD1. Losses at the gene ends were 5 bases for V and 0 bases for J; bases not matched to a gene: 5. Germline V gene sequence: CDR1 SGHTA, CDR2 FQGNSA. The CDR3 loop spans 15 amino acids. DNA of the CDR3: TGTGCCAGCAGCCCCGGACAGGGATTGAACACTGAAGCTTTCTTT. Translating it yields CASSPGQGLNTEAFF. The full variable domain, completed using reference TRBV7-2 and TRBJ1-1, is GAGVSQSPSNKVTEKGKDVELRCDPISGHTALYWYRQSLGQGLEFLIYFQGNSAPDKSGLPSDRFSAERTGGSVSTLTIQRTQQEDSAVYLCASSPGQGLNTEAFFGQGTRLTVV.

The chain carries TRBV9 and TRBJ2-7; 7 bases match TRBD1. J was trimmed by 0 bases and V by 4 bases; bases with no gene match: 4. The germline CDR1 and CDR2 sequences are SGDLS and YYNGEE. The CDR3 runs 14 residues. The CDR3 DNA reads as TGTGCCAGCAGCCTAACAGGGGCCTCCTACGAGCAGTACTTC. It codes for CASSLTGASYEQYF.

V is TRBV9 and J is TRBJ1-2; 8 bases align to TRBD1. The CDR3 length is 13 residues. V lost 2 bases to trimming and J lost 9 bases; unmatched junction nucleotides: 6. CDR1 and CDR2 from the germline V gene are SGDLS and YYNGEE. In nucleotides, the CDR3 is TGTGCCAGCAGCGTTGGACAGGGTGTGAGCTACACCTTC. Translation: CASSVGQGVSYTF.

The chain couples TRBV7-9 to TRBJ1-2; TRBD1 aligns across 7 bases. There are 14 residues in the CDR3. CDR1 and CDR2 from the germline V gene are SEHNR and FQNEAQ (reference sequence). Trimming removed 0 bases from V and 5 bases from J; junction bases left unmatched: 3. Here the CDR3 reads CASSLAGQPYGYTF. The DNA for the CDR3 is TGTGCCAGCAGCTTAGCGGGACAGCCGTATGGCTACACCTTC.

This clone was seen once. The CDR3 loop is CASSLGAAMNTEAFF. The CDR3 nucleotides are TGTGCCAGCAGTTTAGGGGCAGCGATGAACACTGAAGCTTTCTTT. The chain couples TRBV27 to TRBJ1-1; a weak D match, TRBD1 (5 bases). The germline gives CDR1 MNHEY, CDR2 SMNVEV (reference sequence). The CDR3 totals 15 residues. V shed 2 bases and J shed 0 bases, with 10 bases lying between them.

V gene TRBV7-8 combines with J gene TRBJ2-7; 13 bases match TRBD2. The CDR3 is made up of 16 amino acids. The trim removed 5 bases at V and 6 bases at J, leaving 10 bases unmatched. Per the germline V gene, CDR1 is SGHVS and CDR2 is FQNEAQ. DNA of the CDR3: TGTGCCAGCAGCCACGGACTAGCGGGAGTGGCCTTCGAGCAGTACTTC. This sequence encodes CASSHGLAGVAFEQYF.

The chain combines TRBV28 with TRBJ1-2; D remains unclear. Germline CDR1 reads MDHEN; CDR2 reads SYDVKM. V shed 3 bases and J shed 8 bases, with 13 bases lying between them. There are 13 residues in the CDR3. For the CDR3, the DNA is TGTGCCAGCAGTTTGTGGAGGGCCCAGGGCTACACCTTC. Amino acids: CASSLWRAQGYTF.

This chain links TRBV5-1 with TRBJ2-2; no clear D gene. The CDR3 runs to 13 residues. Trimming left V 4 bases short and J 4 bases short, with 8 bases between. Per the germline V gene, CDR1 is SGHRS and CDR2 is YFSETQ. The CDR3 loop reads CASSDSITGELFF. In DNA form, the CDR3 reads TGCGCCAGCAGCGACTCCATCACCGGGGAGCTGTTTTTT.

V usage is TRBV19 and J usage is TRBJ2-5; D is undetermined. The V end lost 0 bases, the J end lost 1 base, and 9 bases lay between the germline ends. Germline lookup yields CDR1 LNHDA and CDR2 SQIVND (reference sequence). This CDR3 has 15 amino acids. The CDR3 is CASSIDAAAQETQYF. The CDR3 DNA is TGTGCCAGTAGTATAGATGCCGCAGCCCAAGAGACCCAGTACTTC. Complete variable domain (other parts from reference TRBV19 and TRBJ2-5): DGGITQSPKYLFRKEGQNVTLSCEQNLNHDAMYWYRQDPGQGLRLIYYSQIVNDFQKGDIAEGYSVSREKKESFPLTVTSAQKNPTAFYLCASSIDAAAQETQYFGPGTRLLVL.

The genes are TRBV5-4 and TRBJ1-1, with 7 nucleotides matching TRBD1. Germline assignment: CDR1 SGHNT and CDR2 YYREEE (reference sequence). The CDR3 consists of 14 residues. The trim removed 0 bases at V and 3 bases at J, leaving 2 bases unmatched. The DNA of the CDR3 is TGTGCCAGCAGCTTGGAAGGGGGCCACACTGAAGCTTTCTTT. Translated: CASSLEGGHTEAFF.

This clone showed up just once. The chain links TRBV11-2 to TRBJ2-3, with 7 bases fitting TRBD1. There are 18 residues in the CDR3. J lost 2 bases, V lost 0 bases, and 11 bases had no gene match. In germline, CDR1 is SGHAT, CDR2 FQNNGV. CDR3 sequence reads: CASSLDFGTDSLTDTQYF. The CDR3 DNA follows: TGTGCCAGCAGCTTAGACTTTGGGACAGATTCACTCACAGATACGCAGTATTTT.

The gene calls are TRBV19 and TRBJ2-1, with 7 bases matching TRBD2. This CDR3 has 16 amino acids. Germline V lookup: CDR1 LNHDA, CDR2 SQIVND (reference sequence). Germline trimming cut 5 bases from V and 8 bases from J; bases unmatched to any gene: 15. DNA of the CDR3: TGTGCCAGTAGTTCCGTGGCGGCGGGAGTGGACTATGAGCAGTTCTTC. It encodes CASSSVAAGVDYEQFF.

The CDR3 DNA follows: TGTGCCAGCAGCTTCCAGGGGGTAATCATGAACACTGAAGCTTTCTTT. Its protein is CASSFQGVIMNTEAFF. The chain combines TRBV5-6 with TRBJ1-1; 7 bases fit TRBD1. Germline values: CDR1 SGHDT, CDR2 YYEEEE. V shed 2 bases and J 0 bases; nucleotides not matched to a gene: 7. There are 16 residues in the CDR3.

Worth noting for this clone: The same CDR3 is also encoded by other DNA sequences in this sample. The gene calls are TRBV9 and TRBJ2-7; weak D call: TRBD2 (6 bases). Trimming removed 3 bases at V and 4 bases at J, with 14 bases between. Germline CDR1 is SGDLS and CDR2 is YYNGEE. The CDR3 runs to 14 residues. The CDR3 DNA is TGTGCCAGCAGCGCTGGAGGGGATACTTACGAGCAGTACTTC. Translating it yields CASSAGGDTYEQYF.

The chain has TRBV27 and TRBJ1-5; possible D gene TRBD1, 6 bases. The CDR3 covers 13 residues. Germline V CDR1 and CDR2: MNHEY, SMNVEV (reference sequence). The ends were cut back, 8 bases at V and 8 bases at J, with 16 bases in the middle. CDR3 region: CASGSDSWEPQHF. As DNA, the CDR3 is TGTGCCAGCGGATCGGACAGTTGGGAGCCCCAGCATTTT.

The chain joins TRBV27 to TRBJ1-4; 9 bases are a match to TRBD1. Germline V lookup: CDR1 MNHEY, CDR2 SMNVEV (reference sequence). This CDR3 has 14 amino acids. Losses at the gene ends were 8 bases for V and 8 bases for J; bases not matched to a gene: 9. CDR3 bases: TGTGCCAGCGGGCCAGACAGGGGGGAGGAAAAACTGTTTTTT. Encoded protein: CASGPDRGEEKLFF.

Regarding this clone: A read error may produce the germline difference seen at one junction end. Different DNA sequences within this sample yield the same CDR3. This rearrangement joins TRBV13 to TRBJ2-1; D is uncertain. Germline V lookup: CDR1 PRHDT, CDR2 FYEKMQ (reference sequence). This CDR3 is built from 14 residues. CDR3 coding DNA: TGTGCCAGCAGCCTAGGTGGATCCTACAATGAGCAGTTCTTC. It encodes CASSLGGSYNEQFF.

The rearrangement joins TRBV28 to TRBJ2-7; no firm D call. This CDR3 spans 13 amino acids. Germline CDR1 reads MDHEN; CDR2 reads SYDVKM. With 3 bases removed from V and 4 bases from J, the gap between germline ends came to 10 bases. The CDR3 nucleotides are TGTGCCAGCAGTTTTTCGCAGAGATACGAGCAGTACTTC. Protein: CASSFSQRYEQYF. Full variable domain (missing parts from reference TRBV28 and TRBJ2-7): DVKVTQSSRYLVKRTGEKVFLECVQDMDHENMFWYRQDPGLGLRLIYFSYDVKMKEKGDIPEGYSVSREKKERFSLILESASTNQTSMYLCASSFSQRYEQYFGPGTRLTVT.

Note on this clone: This same CDR3 is encoded by further DNA sequences in the sample. The gene calls are TRBV27 and TRBJ2-7; D may be TRBD1 (6 bases). Trimming removed 6 bases at V and 0 bases at J, with 9 bases between. The germline CDR1 and CDR2 sequences are MNHEY and SMNVEV (reference sequence). This CDR3 region has 13 residues. The CDR3 DNA is TGTGCCAGCAGCTGGGACAACTCCTACGAGCAGTACTTC. Its protein is CASSWDNSYEQYF.

V is TRBV2 and J is TRBJ2-7; perhaps D is TRBD1 or TRBD2 (5 bases each). The CDR3 totals 15 residues. V lost 3 bases, J lost 5 bases, and 17 bases lay in between. The V gene's germline CDR1 is SNHLY and CDR2 FYNNEI. The CDR3 DNA reads TGTGCCAGCAGTGAGGGGTACGAGGGGATAAACGAGCAGTACTTC. It yields the protein CASSEGYEGINEQYF.

This clone was recorded once. The chain uses TRBV11-2 and TRBJ1-1; D not certain. Trimming shortened V by 4 bases and J by 2 bases, and 11 bases separated the two germline ends. The germline V gene has CDR1 SGHAT and CDR2 FQNNGV. This CDR3 contains 14 residues. The chain's CDR3 is CASSSMGPNTEAFF. CDR3 sequence (DNA): TGTGCCAGCAGCTCTATGGGCCCAAACACTGAAGCTTTCTTT.

J is TRBJ2-7 and V is TRBV9; TRBD2 might be the D (5 bases). V lost 2 bases and J 1 base, leaving 10 bases between the germline ends. The CDR3 consists of 14 residues. Germline assignment: CDR1 SGDLS and CDR2 YYNGEE. CDR3 residues: CASSVRAESYEQYF. CDR3 nucleotides: TGTGCCAGCAGCGTTCGAGCGGAGTCCTACGAGCAGTACTTC.

Note on this clone: In the same sample, other DNA sequences code for this CDR3. The rearrangement uses TRBV4-1 and TRBJ2-7, with 10 bases identical to TRBD1. Germline assignment: CDR1 MGHRA and CDR2 YSYEKL. With 2 bases clipped from V and 5 bases from J, the junction kept 6 bases outside the gene matches. The CDR3 sequence is 15 residues long. The CDR3 DNA sequence: TGCGCCAGCAGCCAATCCGGGACAGGGGACCACGAGCAGTACTTC. It codes for CASSQSGTGDHEQYF.

The chain joins TRBV5-6 to TRBJ1-1; 7 bases are shared with TRBD1. Germline CDR1 and CDR2: SGHDT and YYEEEE. V lost 1 base to trimming and J lost 5 bases; unmatched junction nucleotides: 8. The CDR3 has 15 residues. The DNA for the CDR3 is TGTGCCAGCAGCTTGAAACAGGGGATGGGAACTGAAGCTTTCTTT. This sequence encodes CASSLKQGMGTEAFF.

Comments on this clone: The same CDR3 can be traced to other DNA sequences in this sample. The chain employs TRBV18 and TRBJ2-7; maybe TRBD2 (6 bases). The V gene lost 3 bases and the J gene lost 0 bases, with 9 bases spanning the gap. In germline, CDR1 is KGHSH, CDR2 LQKENI. The CDR3 covers 14 residues. CDR3 in DNA: TGTGCCAGCTCACCGTCCGGGAGCTCCTACGAGCAGTACTTC. Its translation is CASSPSGSSYEQYF.